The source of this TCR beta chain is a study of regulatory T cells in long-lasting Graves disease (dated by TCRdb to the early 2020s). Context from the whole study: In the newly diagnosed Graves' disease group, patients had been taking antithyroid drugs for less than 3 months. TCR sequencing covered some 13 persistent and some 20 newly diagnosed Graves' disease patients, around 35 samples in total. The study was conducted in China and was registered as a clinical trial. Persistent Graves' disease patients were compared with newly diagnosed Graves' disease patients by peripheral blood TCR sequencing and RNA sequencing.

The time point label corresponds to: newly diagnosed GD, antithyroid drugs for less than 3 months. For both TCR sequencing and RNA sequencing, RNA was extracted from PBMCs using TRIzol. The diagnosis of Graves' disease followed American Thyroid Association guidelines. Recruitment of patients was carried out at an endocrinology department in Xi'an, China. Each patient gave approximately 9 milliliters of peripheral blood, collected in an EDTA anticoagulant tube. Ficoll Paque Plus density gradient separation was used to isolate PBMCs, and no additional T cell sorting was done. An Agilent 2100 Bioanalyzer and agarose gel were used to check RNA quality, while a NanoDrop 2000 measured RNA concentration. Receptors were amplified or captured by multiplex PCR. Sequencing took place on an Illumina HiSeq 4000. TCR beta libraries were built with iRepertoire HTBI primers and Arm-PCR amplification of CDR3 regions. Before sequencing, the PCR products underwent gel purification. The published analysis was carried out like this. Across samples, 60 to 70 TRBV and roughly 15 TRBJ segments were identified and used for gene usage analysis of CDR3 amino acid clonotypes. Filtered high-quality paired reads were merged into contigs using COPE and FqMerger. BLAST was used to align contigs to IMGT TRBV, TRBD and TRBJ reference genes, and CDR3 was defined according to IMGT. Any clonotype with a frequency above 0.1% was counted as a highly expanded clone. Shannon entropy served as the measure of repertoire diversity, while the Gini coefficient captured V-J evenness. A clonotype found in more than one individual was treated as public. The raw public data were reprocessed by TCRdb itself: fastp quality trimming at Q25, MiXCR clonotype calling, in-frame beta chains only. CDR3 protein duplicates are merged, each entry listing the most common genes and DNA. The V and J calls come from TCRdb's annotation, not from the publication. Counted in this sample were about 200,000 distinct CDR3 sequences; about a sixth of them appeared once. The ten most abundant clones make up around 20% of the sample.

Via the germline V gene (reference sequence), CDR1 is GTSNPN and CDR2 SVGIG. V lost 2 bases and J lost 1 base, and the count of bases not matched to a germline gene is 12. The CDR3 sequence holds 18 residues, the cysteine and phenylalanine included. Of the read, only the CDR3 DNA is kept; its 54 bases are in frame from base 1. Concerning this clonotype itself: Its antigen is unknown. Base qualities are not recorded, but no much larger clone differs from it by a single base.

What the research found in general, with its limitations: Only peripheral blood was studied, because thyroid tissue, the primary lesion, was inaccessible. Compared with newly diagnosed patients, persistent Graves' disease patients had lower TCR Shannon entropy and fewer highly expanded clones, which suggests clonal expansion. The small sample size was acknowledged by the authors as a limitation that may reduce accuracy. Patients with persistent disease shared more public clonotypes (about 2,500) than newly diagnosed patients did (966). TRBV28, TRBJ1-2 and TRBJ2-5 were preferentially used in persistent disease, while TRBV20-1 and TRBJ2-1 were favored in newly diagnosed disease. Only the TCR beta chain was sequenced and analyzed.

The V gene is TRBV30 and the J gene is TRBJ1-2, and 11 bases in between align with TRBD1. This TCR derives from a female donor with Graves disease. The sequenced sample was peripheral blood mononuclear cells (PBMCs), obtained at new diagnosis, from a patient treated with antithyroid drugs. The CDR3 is CAWSLSLDRGPGNYGYTF. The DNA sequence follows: TGTGCCTGGAGTCTATCGTTGGACAGGGGGCCGGGTAACTATGGCTACACCTTC.